This TCR beta chain was sequenced in a study of T cell responses to AZD1222 COVID-19 vaccine. Only in-frame clones appear in the TCRdb table, and some are missing; sequencing was by immunoSEQ multiplex PCR. The sample contains about 110,000 clones, around 90% of which appear only once. With regard to this clone: Other nucleotide sequences from this sample produce the same CDR3.

The CDR3 is made up of 15 amino acids. The V segment lost 4 bases and the J segment 5 bases; nucleotides outside the gene matches: 4. Germline V gene data show CDR1 as SGHTS and CDR2 as YDEGEE. The receptor comes from an adult who received the AZD1222 COVID-19 vaccine. Sequenced here: peripheral blood, sampled 28 days after the second AZD1222 dose. The chain is built from TRBV5-8 and TRBJ1-5, with TRBD1 identical over 12 bases. The DNA of the CDR3 is TGTGCCAGCAGCCCCGGGACAGGGGGCTATCAGCCCCAGCATTTT. This codes for CASSPGTGGYQPQHF. Looking up the rest from reference TRBV5-8 and TRBJ1-5 gives the full variable domain: EAGVTQSPTHLIKTRGQQATLRCSPISGHTSVYWYQQALGLGLQFLLWYDEGEERNRGNFPPRFSGRQFPNYSSELNVNALELEDSALYLCASSPGTGGYQPQHFGDGTRLSIL.